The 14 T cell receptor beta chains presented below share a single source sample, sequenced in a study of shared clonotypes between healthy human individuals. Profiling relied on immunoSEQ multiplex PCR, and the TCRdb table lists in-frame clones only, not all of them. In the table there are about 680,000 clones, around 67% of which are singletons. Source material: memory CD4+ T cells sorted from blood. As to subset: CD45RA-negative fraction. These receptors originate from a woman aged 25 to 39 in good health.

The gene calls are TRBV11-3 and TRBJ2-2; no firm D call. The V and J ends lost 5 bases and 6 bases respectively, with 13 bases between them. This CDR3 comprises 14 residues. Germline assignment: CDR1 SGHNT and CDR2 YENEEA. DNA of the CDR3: TGTGCCAGCAGCCTGGACGGGTCAGCCGGGGAGCTGTTTTTT. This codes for CASSLDGSAGELFF.

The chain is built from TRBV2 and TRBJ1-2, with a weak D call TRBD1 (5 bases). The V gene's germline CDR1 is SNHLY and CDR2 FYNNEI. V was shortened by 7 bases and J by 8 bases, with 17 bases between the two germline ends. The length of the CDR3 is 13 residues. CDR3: CASTVTPGGGYTF. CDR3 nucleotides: TGTGCCAGCACTGTTACCCCGGGGGGAGGCTACACCTTC.

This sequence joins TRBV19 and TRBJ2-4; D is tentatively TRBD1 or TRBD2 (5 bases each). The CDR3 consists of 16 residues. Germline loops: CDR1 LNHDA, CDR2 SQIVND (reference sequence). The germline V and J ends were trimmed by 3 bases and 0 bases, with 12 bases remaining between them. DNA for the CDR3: TGTGCCAGTAGTATGCAGGGTGGGAGAGCCAAAAACATTCAGTACTTC. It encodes CASSMQGGRAKNIQYF.

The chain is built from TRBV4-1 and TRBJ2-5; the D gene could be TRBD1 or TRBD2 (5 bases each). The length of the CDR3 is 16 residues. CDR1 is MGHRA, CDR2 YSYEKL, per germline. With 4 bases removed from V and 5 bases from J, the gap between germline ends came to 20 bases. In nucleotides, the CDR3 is TGCGCCAGCAGCCCGGGCGGGCAGGGAGTTGGGGAGACCCAGTACTTC. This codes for CASSPGGQGVGETQYF.

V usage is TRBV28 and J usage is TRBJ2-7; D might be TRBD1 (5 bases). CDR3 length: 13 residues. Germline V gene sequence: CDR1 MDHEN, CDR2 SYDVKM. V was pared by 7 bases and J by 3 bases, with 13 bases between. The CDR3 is CASMKGNGYEQYF. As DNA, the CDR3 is TGTGCCAGCATGAAGGGGAACGGCTACGAGCAGTACTTC.

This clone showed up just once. CDR3 sequence reads: CASSLGTGIGDGYTF. The CDR3 DNA follows: TGTGCCAGCTCATTAGGGACAGGCATCGGGGATGGCTACACCTTC. The rearrangement links TRBV18 to TRBJ1-2, with 8 positions matching TRBD1. The CDR3 sequence is 15 residues long. Looked up from germline, CDR1 is KGHSH and CDR2 is LQKENI. V shed 5 bases, J shed 6 bases, and the junction held 11 bases outside the gene matches. Full variable domain (rest looked up from reference TRBV18 and TRBJ1-2): NAGVMQNPRHLVRRRGQEARLRCSPMKGHSHVYWYRQLPEEGLKFMVYLQKENIIDESGMPKERFSAEFPKEGPSILRIQQVVRGDSAAYFCASSLGTGIGDGYTFGSGTRLTVV.

In DNA, the CDR3 is TGTGCCAGCAGTGCCGGACAGGGGACTCAGCCCCAGCATTTT. It specifies CASSAGQGTQPQHF. The chain is built from TRBV28 and TRBJ1-5; TRBD1 matches 9 bases. Trimming took 5 bases from V and 6 from J; bases not matched to a gene: 5. CDR1 is MDHEN, CDR2 SYDVKM, per germline. CDR3 length: 14 amino acids.

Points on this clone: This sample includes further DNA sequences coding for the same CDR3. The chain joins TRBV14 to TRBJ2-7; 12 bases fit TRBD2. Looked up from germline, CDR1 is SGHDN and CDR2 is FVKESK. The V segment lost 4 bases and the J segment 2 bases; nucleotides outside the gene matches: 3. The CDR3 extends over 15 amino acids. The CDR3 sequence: CASSRGLAGTYEQYF. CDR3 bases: TGTGCCAGCAGCCGCGGACTAGCGGGGACCTACGAGCAGTACTTC.

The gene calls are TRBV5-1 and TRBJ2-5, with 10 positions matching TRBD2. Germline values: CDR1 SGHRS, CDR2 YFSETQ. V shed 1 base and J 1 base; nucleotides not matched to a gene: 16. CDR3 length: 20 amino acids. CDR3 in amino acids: CASSLRVGAQLAGIQETQYF. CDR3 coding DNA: TGCGCCAGCAGCTTGAGGGTCGGGGCGCAACTAGCGGGAATCCAAGAGACCCAGTACTTC.

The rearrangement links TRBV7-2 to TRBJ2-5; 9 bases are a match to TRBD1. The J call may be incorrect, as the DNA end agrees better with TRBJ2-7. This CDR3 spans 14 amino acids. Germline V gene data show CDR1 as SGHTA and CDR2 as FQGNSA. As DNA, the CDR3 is TGTGCCAGCAGCCGGACAGGGGAGGGCTACGAGCAGTACTTC. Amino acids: CASSRTGEGYEQYF.

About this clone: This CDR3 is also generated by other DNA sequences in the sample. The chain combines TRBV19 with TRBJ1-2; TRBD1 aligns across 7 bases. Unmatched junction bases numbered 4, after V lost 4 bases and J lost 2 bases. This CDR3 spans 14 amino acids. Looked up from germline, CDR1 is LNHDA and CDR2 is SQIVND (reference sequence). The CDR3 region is CASSTGTENYGYTF. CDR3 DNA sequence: TGTGCCAGTAGTACCGGGACAGAGAACTATGGCTACACCTTC.

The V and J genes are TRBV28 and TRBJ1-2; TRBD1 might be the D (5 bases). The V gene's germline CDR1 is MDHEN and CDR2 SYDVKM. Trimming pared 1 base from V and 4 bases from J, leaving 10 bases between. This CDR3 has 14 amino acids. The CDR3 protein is CASSLYRDGYGYTF. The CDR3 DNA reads TGTGCCAGCAGTTTATACCGGGACGGCTATGGCTACACCTTC.

The CDR3 loop reads CASSEGADSYNEQFF. The CDR3 DNA follows: TGTGCCAGCAGTGAAGGGGCGGATTCCTACAATGAGCAGTTCTTC. V gene TRBV25-1 combines with J gene TRBJ2-1; possibly TRBD1 for D (5 bases). Trimming removed 2 bases at V and 1 base at J, with 9 bases between. The CDR3 runs 15 residues. Germline loops: CDR1 MGHDK, CDR2 SYGVNS.

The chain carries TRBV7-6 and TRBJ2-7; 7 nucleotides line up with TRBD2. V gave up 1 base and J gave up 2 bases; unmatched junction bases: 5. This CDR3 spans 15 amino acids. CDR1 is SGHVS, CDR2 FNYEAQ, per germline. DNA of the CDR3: TGTGCCAGCAGCTTAGGGCAGGGAGGGCCCTACGAGCAGTACTTC. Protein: CASSLGQGGPYEQYF.